This T cell receptor (beta chain) was profiled in a study of T-cell memory formation after mild COVID-19. Using its own MiXCR run on the 5' RACE reads, TCRdb lists one record per CDR3 protein. The sample has about 38,000 distinct CDR3 sequences; about 10% are singletons. The V gene's germline CDR1 is MGHRA and CDR2 YSYEKL. This CDR3 has 12 amino acids. The ends lost 6 bases at V and 6 bases at J; junction bases unmatched: 4. This clonotype was seen ten or more times. Sequencing was carried out using PBMCs or a T cell subset sorted from them (not recorded which). This chain joins TRBV4-1 and TRBJ2-7, with 8 bases aligning to TRBD1. The clonotype originates from a man aged 18 to 29 who had mild COVID-19 (a few samples of this study predate the infection). Cell type and time point are not known. The CDR3 sequence: CASRGDRGEQYV. The CDR3 DNA reads as TGCGCCAGCAGAGGCGACAGGGGCGAGCAGTACGTC.